The 30 T cell receptor beta chains in this list originate from one sample, sequenced in a study of blood T cell repertoires in COVID-19. This table comes from immunoSEQ multiplex PCR, and its TCRdb copy is limited to in-frame clones, with some not included. Among some 70,000 clones, just over 85% were seen once, and the ten largest hold 1.4%. The material sequenced was peripheral blood. The receptors stem from a woman aged 55 to 70 with acute or convalescent COVID-19.

The V and J genes are TRBV30 and TRBJ1-1; the D is unclear. Trimming pared 5 bases from V and 2 bases from J, leaving 6 bases between. Germline V lookup: CDR1 GTSNPN, CDR2 SVGIG (reference sequence). The CDR3 loop spans 11 amino acids. CDR3 nucleotides: TGTGCCTGGTCTCTAAACACTGAAGCTTTCTTT. Translating it yields CAWSLNTEAFF.

CDR3 sequence (DNA): TGTGCCAGCCGGGGGGGAGCAACTAATGAAAAACTGTTTTTT. It is translated as CASRGGATNEKLFF. The chain employs TRBV7-9 and TRBJ1-4; a weak D match, TRBD1 (5 bases). Germline values: CDR1 SEHNR, CDR2 FQNEAQ (reference sequence). The ends were cut back, 8 bases at V and 0 bases at J, with 10 bases in the middle. The CDR3 totals 14 residues.

V is TRBV18 and J is TRBJ1-6; 7 bases agree with TRBD1. This CDR3 is built from 14 residues. Germline V CDR1 and CDR2: KGHSH, LQKENI. The V and J ends lost 4 bases and 8 bases, in that order; junction bases with no gene match: 5. The CDR3 reads CASSQQGTDSPLHF. DNA for the CDR3: TGTGCCAGCTCACAACAGGGGACTGATTCACCCCTCCACTTT.

The chain joins TRBV2 to TRBJ1-1, with D perhaps TRBD1 (5 bases). The germline V gene encodes CDR1 SNHLY and CDR2 FYNNEI. With 11 bases removed from V and 0 bases from J, the gap between germline ends came to 13 bases. This CDR3 region has 13 residues. This chain's CDR3 is CAGGGNMNTEAFF. DNA for the CDR3: TGTGCCGGGGGGGGAAACATGAACACTGAAGCTTTCTTT. The complete variable domain, with remaining parts taken from reference TRBV2 and TRBJ1-1, reads EPEVTQTPSHQVTQMGQEVILRCVPISNHLYFYWYRQILGQKVEFLVSFYNNEISEKSEIFDDQFSVERPDGSNFTLKIRSTKLEDSAMYFCAGGGNMNTEAFFGQGTRLTVV.

The chain has TRBV5-8 and TRBJ2-1; 7 nucleotides line up with TRBD2. V dropped 4 bases and J dropped 10; count of bases not matched to a gene: 8. Germline assignment: CDR1 SGHTS and CDR2 YDEGEE. This CDR3 has 13 amino acids. In DNA form, the CDR3 reads TGTGCCAGCAGCGGCTGGGGGGGGAGAGAGCAGTTCTTC. Translation: CASSGWGGREQFF.

The chain recombines TRBV5-6 with TRBJ1-5; 10 nucleotides match TRBD1. CDR3 length: 14 residues. CDR1 SGHDT and CDR2 YYEEEE come from the germline V gene. The J segment lost 8 bases and the V segment lost 1 base, leaving 3 bases of the junction unmatched. In nucleotides, the CDR3 is TGTGCCAGCAGCTTGCCCGGGACAGGGGAGCCCCAGCATTTT. Translated, it gives CASSLPGTGEPQHF. The full variable domain, in which reference TRBV5-6 and TRBJ1-5 provide the parts outside the CDR3, is DAGVTQSPTHLIKTRGQQVTLRCSPKSGHDTVSWYQQALGQGPQFIFQYYEEEERQRGNFPDRFSGHQFPNYSSELNVNALLLGDSALYLCASSLPGTGEPQHFGDGTRLSIL.

The V and J genes are TRBV24-1 and TRBJ2-1; 9 bases align to TRBD1. Losses at the gene ends were 9 bases for V and 7 bases for J; bases not matched to a gene: 12. There are 15 residues in the CDR3. Germline-derived CDR1 and CDR2 are KGHDR and SFDVKD. The CDR3 loop is CATGGTGQGINEQFF. The CDR3 bases are TGTGCCACCGGAGGAACGGGACAGGGCATAAATGAGCAGTTCTTC.

This rearrangement joins TRBV7-8 to TRBJ2-3; 7 bases match TRBD2. Germline CDR1 SGHVS, CDR2 FQNEAQ. The CDR3 is made up of 12 amino acids. The V and J ends lost 5 bases and 13 bases, in that order; junction bases with no gene match: 9. CDR3 bases: TGTGCCAGCAGCACGCTGGGGGGAGGGAAGTATTTT. It specifies CASSTLGGGKYF.

V gene TRBV30 combines with J gene TRBJ2-4; a weak D match, TRBD2 (6 bases). Germline-derived CDR1 and CDR2 are GTSNPN and SVGIG (reference sequence). The CDR3 loop spans 13 amino acids. Trimming stripped 5 bases from V and 0 bases from J, with 8 bases between. The CDR3 reads CAWGGVAKNIQYF. The CDR3 coding sequence is TGTGCCTGGGGCGGGGTAGCCAAAAACATTCAGTACTTC.

In its sample, this clone was seen once. The chain combines TRBV28 with TRBJ2-7; TRBD2 agrees at 7 bases. This CDR3 contains 15 residues. CDR1 is MDHEN, CDR2 SYDVKM, per germline. The V segment lost 6 bases and the J segment 1 base; nucleotides outside the gene matches: 9. CDR3 sequence: CASRNGGVGSYEQYF. The CDR3, as DNA: TGTGCCAGCAGGAATGGGGGGGTAGGGTCCTACGAGCAGTACTTC.

The J gene is TRBJ1-3, the V gene TRBV7-9; tentative D call: TRBD1 (6 bases). Trimming removed 3 bases from V and 0 bases from J, with 21 bases in between. The germline gives CDR1 SEHNR, CDR2 FQNEAQ (reference sequence). This CDR3 spans 19 amino acids. The DNA for the CDR3 is TGTGCCAGCAGCTTGGATAGGACAGACAAGTATTACTCTGGAAACACCATATATTTT. Translating gives CASSLDRTDKYYSGNTIYF.

V usage is TRBV6-2 or TRBV6-3 and J usage is TRBJ1-3; 7 bases fit TRBD1. From germline, CDR1 is MNHEY and CDR2 SVGEGT. The junction had 13 bases not matched to a gene; V was cut back by 2 bases and J by 0 bases. The CDR3 has 19 residues. This CDR3 reads CASSYPTRRQGHSGNTIYF. The CDR3 DNA reads as TGTGCCAGCAGTTACCCTACTAGGAGACAGGGACACTCTGGAAACACCATATATTTT.

The chain has TRBV3-1 (or the pseudogene TRBV3-2) and TRBJ2-3; TRBD2 aligns across 7 bases. Per germline, CDR1 LGHDT and CDR2 YNNKEL (reference sequence). The CDR3 covers 16 residues. The junction had 16 bases not matched to a gene; V was cut back by 10 bases and J by 3 bases. The CDR3 DNA is TGTGCCACCAAGCCGGCGACTAGCCTGGGGACAGATACGCAGTATTTT. This codes for CATKPATSLGTDTQYF.

The chain employs TRBV6-5 and TRBJ1-1, with D possibly being TRBD1 (5 bases). Deletions cut 3 bases from V and 1 base from J, with 9 bases between. The CDR3 contains 14 residues. The V gene's germline CDR1 is MNHEY and CDR2 SVGAGI. The CDR3 sequence: CASSYRGTNTEAFF. CDR3 bases: TGTGCCAGCAGTTATCGGGGGACGAACACTGAAGCTTTCTTT.

The chain couples TRBV5-5 to TRBJ1-6; a weak D match, TRBD1 (6 bases). Germline CDR1 reads SGHKS; CDR2 reads YYEKEE (reference sequence). Trimming shortened V by 1 base and J by 5 bases, and 13 bases separated the two germline ends. The CDR3 totals 16 residues. CDR3 nucleotides: TGTGCCAGCAGCTTGCATGGGACAACGAATAATTCACCCCTCCACTTT. This codes for CASSLHGTTNNSPLHF.

The chain links TRBV5-8 to TRBJ2-7; D not resolved. The V end lost 0 bases, the J end lost 2 bases, and 9 bases lay between the germline ends. The V gene's germline CDR1 is SGHTS and CDR2 YDEGEE. This CDR3 contains 14 residues. The CDR3 spells CASSLGAATYEQYF. The CDR3 DNA sequence: TGTGCCAGCAGCTTGGGCGCGGCTACCTACGAGCAGTACTTC.

This clone occurred once. This chain uses TRBV4-1 with TRBJ1-6; D gene uncertain. CDR1 is MGHRA and CDR2 is YSYEKL in the germline V gene. V gave up 1 base and J gave up 8 bases, with 9 bases separating them. This CDR3 has 14 amino acids. This CDR3 reads CASSQVLRDSPLHF. DNA of the CDR3: TGCGCCAGCAGCCAAGTTCTCCGGGATTCACCCCTCCACTTT.

The chain carries TRBV27 and TRBJ1-5; 7 nucleotides line up with TRBD1. Germline V gives CDR1 MNHEY, CDR2 SMNVEV (reference sequence). Trimming removed 4 bases from V and 5 bases from J; junction bases left unmatched: 5. The length of the CDR3 is 14 residues. The CDR3 loop reads CASSYTQGYQPQHF. Here the CDR3 DNA reads TGTGCCAGCAGTTACACACAGGGGTATCAGCCCCAGCATTTT.

This clone was found a few times. The rearrangement uses TRBV7-9 and TRBJ2-3; 13 bases fit TRBD2. This CDR3 contains 16 residues. Looked up from germline, CDR1 is SEHNR and CDR2 is FQNEAQ (reference sequence). V dropped 5 bases and J dropped 2; count of bases not matched to a gene: 4. The CDR3 region is CASSPGTSGVTDTQYF. Here the CDR3 DNA reads TGTGCCAGCAGCCCCGGGACTAGCGGGGTCACAGATACGCAGTATTTT.

This chain links TRBV5-5 with TRBJ1-2, with 7 bases matching TRBD1. CDR1 and CDR2 (germline): SGHKS, YYEKEE (reference sequence). CDR3 length: 13 residues. Unmatched junction bases numbered 8, after V lost 4 bases and J lost 8 bases. The CDR3 here is CASSPDRVAGYTF. CDR3 coding DNA: TGTGCCAGCAGCCCAGACAGGGTCGCGGGCTACACCTTC.

The genes are TRBV28 and TRBJ1-5, with 7 nucleotides matching TRBD1. The CDR3 runs 16 residues. Unmatched junction bases numbered 11, after V lost 4 bases and J lost 5 bases. Germline-derived CDR1 and CDR2 are MDHEN and SYDVKM. The CDR3 nucleotides read TGTGCCAGCAGTTCTACCGGGACAGCACCCCATCAGCCCCAGCATTTT. Translating it yields CASSSTGTAPHQPQHF.

The V and J genes are TRBV11-2 and TRBJ1-1, with unresolved D. The germline V gene encodes CDR1 SGHAT and CDR2 FQNNGV. V was pared by 4 bases and J by 0 bases, with 12 bases between. The CDR3 length is 15 residues. The CDR3 DNA reads as TGTGCCAGCAGCTCTTCGTCGACACTGAACACTGAAGCTTTCTTT. It yields the protein CASSSSSTLNTEAFF.

The chain carries TRBV3-1 (or the pseudogene TRBV3-2) and TRBJ2-2; TRBD2 matches at 7 bases. V gave up 4 bases and J gave up 1 base; unmatched junction bases: 9. This CDR3 region has 17 residues. Germline CDR1 reads LGHDT; CDR2 reads YNNKEL (reference sequence). The CDR3 DNA sequence: TGTGCCAGCAGCCGCAAGCCCGGCGGGGGGAACACCGGGGAGCTGTTTTTT. This translates into CASSRKPGGGNTGELFF.

V usage is TRBV3-1 (or the pseudogene TRBV3-2) and J usage is TRBJ1-1; D unresolved. This CDR3 is 13 amino acids long. Between the trimmed V and J ends, which lost 6 bases and 1 base, there was a span of 9 bases. CDR1 is LGHDT and CDR2 is YNNKEL in the germline V gene (reference sequence). CDR3: CASRPPGNTEAFF. Written as DNA, the CDR3 is TGTGCCAGCAGACCGCCGGGGAACACTGAAGCTTTCTTT.

The chain links TRBV27 to TRBJ1-1, with 9 bases aligning to TRBD1. The CDR3 extends over 14 amino acids. Germline loops: CDR1 MNHEY, CDR2 SMNVEV (reference sequence). V dropped 3 bases and J dropped 4; count of bases not matched to a gene: 3. This chain's CDR3 is CASSFLDRGTEAFF. The CDR3 nucleotides read TGTGCCAGCAGTTTCCTGGACAGGGGCACTGAAGCTTTCTTT.

Only a few counts were recorded for this clone. The rearrangement links TRBV7-2 to TRBJ2-3, with 15 bases identical to TRBD2. The CDR3 is made up of 17 amino acids. The germline V gene has CDR1 SGHTA and CDR2 FQGNSA. V trimming: 1 base; J trimming: 3 bases; junction bases outside the gene matches: 2. CDR3 coding DNA: TGTGCCAGCAGCTTAGGGGGACTAGCGGGGGGTACAGATACGCAGTATTTT. Amino acid sequence: CASSLGGLAGGTDTQYF.

V usage is TRBV6-5 and J usage is TRBJ1-2; D may be TRBD1 (5 bases). This CDR3 spans 15 amino acids. Trimming stripped 2 bases from V and 4 bases from J, with 14 bases between. The germline CDR1 and CDR2 sequences are MNHEY and SVGAGI. The CDR3 region has the DNA TGTGCCAGCAGTTACACCCGGACATCCGCCTATGGCTACACCTTC. This codes for CASSYTRTSAYGYTF.

The table lists this clone with a count of one. This rearrangement joins TRBV9 to TRBJ2-1; 14 positions agree with TRBD2. V shed 3 bases, J shed 10 bases, and the junction held 6 bases outside the gene matches. The CDR3 covers 15 residues. In germline, CDR1 is SGDLS, CDR2 YYNGEE. CDR3 residues: CASSEGLAGAREQFF. CDR3 nucleotide sequence: TGTGCCAGCAGCGAGGGACTAGCGGGGGCTAGAGAGCAGTTCTTC.

The J gene is TRBJ2-3, the V gene TRBV5-1; 13 bases are a match to TRBD2. J was trimmed by 6 bases and V by 0 bases; bases with no gene match: 4. The CDR3 runs to 16 residues. Germline CDR1 is SGHRS and CDR2 is YFSETQ. As DNA, the CDR3 is TGCGCCAGCAGCTTGGGCGGGACTAGCGGGGTGGATACGCAGTATTTT. This sequence encodes CASSLGGTSGVDTQYF.

This sequence joins TRBV9 and TRBJ2-3; perhaps TRBD2 as D (5 bases). Germline V gene lookup returns CDR1 SGDLS and CDR2 YYNGEE. Trimming cost V 4 bases and J 1 base, with 16 bases left between them. The CDR3 totals 16 residues. The CDR3 is CASSRLSGFGTDTQYF. DNA of the CDR3: TGTGCCAGCAGCCGTCTCTCGGGGTTCGGCACAGATACGCAGTATTTT.